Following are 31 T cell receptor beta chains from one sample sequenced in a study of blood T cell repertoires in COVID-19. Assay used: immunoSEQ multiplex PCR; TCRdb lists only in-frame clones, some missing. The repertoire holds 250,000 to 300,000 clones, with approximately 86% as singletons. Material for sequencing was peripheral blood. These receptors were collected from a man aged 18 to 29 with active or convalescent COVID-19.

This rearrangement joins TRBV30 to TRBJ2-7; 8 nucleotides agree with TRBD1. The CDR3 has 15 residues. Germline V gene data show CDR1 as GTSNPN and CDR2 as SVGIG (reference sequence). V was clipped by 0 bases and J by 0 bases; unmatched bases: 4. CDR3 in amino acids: CAWSVTGGSSYEQYF. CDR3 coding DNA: TGTGCCTGGAGTGTTACAGGGGGAAGCTCCTACGAGCAGTACTTC.

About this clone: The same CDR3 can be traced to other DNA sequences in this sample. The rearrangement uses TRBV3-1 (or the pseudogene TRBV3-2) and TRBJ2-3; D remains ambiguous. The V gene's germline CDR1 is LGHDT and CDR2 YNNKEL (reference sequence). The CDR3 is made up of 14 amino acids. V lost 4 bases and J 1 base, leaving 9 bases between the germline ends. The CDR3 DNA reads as TGTGCCAGCAGCCCACGACAAGGCACAGATACGCAGTATTTT. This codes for CASSPRQGTDTQYF.

CDR3 sequence reads: CASSDILDNQPQHF. CDR3 DNA sequence: TGCGCCAGCAGTGACATCCTCGATAATCAGCCCCAGCATTTT. The rearrangement joins TRBV23-1 to TRBJ1-5; D gene ambiguous. TRBV23-1 is an open reading frame whose function is uncertain. V shed 5 bases and J shed 4 bases, with 12 bases lying between them. The CDR3 loop spans 14 amino acids.

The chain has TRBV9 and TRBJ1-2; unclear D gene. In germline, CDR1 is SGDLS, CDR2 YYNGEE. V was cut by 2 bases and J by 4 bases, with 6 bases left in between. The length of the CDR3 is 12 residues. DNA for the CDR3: TGTGCCAGCAGCGTCGGCGGCTATGGCTACACCTTC. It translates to CASSVGGYGYTF.

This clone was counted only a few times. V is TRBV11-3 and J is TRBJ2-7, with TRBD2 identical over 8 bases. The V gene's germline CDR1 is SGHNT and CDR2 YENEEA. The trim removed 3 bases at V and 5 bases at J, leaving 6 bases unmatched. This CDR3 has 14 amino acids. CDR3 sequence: CASSLSGSLHEQYF. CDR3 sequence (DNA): TGTGCCAGCAGCTTGAGCGGGAGCCTCCACGAGCAGTACTTC. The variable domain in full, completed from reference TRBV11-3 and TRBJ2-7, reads EAGVVQSPRYKIIEKKQPVAFWCNPISGHNTLYWYLQNLGQGPELLIRYENEEAVDDSQLPKDRFSAERLKGVDSTLKIQPAELGDSAVYLCASSLSGSLHEQYFGPGTRLTVT.

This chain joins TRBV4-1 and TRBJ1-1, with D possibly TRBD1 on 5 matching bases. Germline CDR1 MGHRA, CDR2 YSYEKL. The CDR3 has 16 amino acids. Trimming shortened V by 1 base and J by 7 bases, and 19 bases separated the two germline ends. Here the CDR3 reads CASSQGQGWWGVEAFF. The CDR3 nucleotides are TGCGCCAGCAGCCAAGGCCAGGGTTGGTGGGGTGTTGAAGCTTTCTTT.

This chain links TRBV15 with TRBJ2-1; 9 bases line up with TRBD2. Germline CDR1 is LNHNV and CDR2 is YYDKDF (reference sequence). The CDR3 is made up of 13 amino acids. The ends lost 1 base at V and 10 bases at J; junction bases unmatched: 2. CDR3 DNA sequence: TGTGCCACCAGCAGAGCGCTAGCGGGGGAGCAGTTCTTC. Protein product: CATSRALAGEQFF.

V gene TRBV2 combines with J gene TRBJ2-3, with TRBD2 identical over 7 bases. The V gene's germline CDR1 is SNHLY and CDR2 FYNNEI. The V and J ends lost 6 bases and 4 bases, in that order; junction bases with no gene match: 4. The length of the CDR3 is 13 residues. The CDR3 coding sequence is TGTGCCAGCAGGGGGGAGGGGCCAGATACGCAGTATTTT. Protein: CASRGEGPDTQYF.

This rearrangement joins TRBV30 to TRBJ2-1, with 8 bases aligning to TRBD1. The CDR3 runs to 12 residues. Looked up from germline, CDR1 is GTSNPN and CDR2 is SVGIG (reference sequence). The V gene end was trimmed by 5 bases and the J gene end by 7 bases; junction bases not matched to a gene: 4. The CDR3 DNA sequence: TGTGCCTGGGGACAGGGAGGAAATGAGCAGTTCTTC. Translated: CAWGQGGNEQFF.

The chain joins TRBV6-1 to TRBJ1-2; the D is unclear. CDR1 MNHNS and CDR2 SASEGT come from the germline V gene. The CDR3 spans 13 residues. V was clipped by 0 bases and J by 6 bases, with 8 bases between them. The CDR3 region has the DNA TGTGCCAGCAGTGAAGCGCGGGGAAATGGCTACACCTTC. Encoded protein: CASSEARGNGYTF.

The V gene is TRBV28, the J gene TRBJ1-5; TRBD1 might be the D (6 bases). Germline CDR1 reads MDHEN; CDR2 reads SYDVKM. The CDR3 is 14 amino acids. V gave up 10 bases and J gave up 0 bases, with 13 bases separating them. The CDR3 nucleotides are TGTGCCACCAACACAGGGCCTAGCAATCAGCCCCAGCATTTT. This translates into CATNTGPSNQPQHF. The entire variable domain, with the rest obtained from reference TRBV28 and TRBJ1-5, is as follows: DVKVTQSSRYLVKRTGEKVFLECVQDMDHENMFWYRQDPGLGLRLIYFSYDVKMKEKGDIPEGYSVSREKKERFSLILESASTNQTSMYLCATNTGPSNQPQHFGDGTRLSIL.

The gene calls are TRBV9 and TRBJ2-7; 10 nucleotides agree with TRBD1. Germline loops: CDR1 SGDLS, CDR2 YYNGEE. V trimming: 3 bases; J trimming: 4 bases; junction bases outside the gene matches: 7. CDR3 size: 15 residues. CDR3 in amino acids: CASSATGTGAYEQYF. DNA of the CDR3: TGTGCCAGCAGCGCCACCGGGACAGGGGCTTACGAGCAGTACTTC.

CDR3 amino acids: CASSESTGVVEKLFF. CDR3 DNA: TGCGCCAGCAGTGAGTCGACAGGGGTTGTTGAAAAACTGTTTTTT. The J gene is TRBJ1-4, the V gene TRBV10-1; TRBD1 aligns across 8 bases. The CDR3 runs 15 residues. V trimming: 0 bases; J trimming: 7 bases; junction bases outside the gene matches: 4. Germline lookup yields CDR1 WNHNN and CDR2 SYGVQD (reference sequence).

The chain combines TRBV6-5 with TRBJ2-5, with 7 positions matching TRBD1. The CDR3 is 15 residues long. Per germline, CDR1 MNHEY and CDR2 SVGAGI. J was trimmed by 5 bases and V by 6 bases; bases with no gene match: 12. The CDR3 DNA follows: TGTGCCAGCAGAGCTACAGGGGACCCAGCGGAGACCCAGTACTTC. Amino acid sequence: CASRATGDPAETQYF.

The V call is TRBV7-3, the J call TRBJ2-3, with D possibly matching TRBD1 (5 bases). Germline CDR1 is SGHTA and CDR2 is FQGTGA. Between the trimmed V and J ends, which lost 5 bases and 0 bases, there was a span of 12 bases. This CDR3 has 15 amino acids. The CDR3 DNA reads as TGTGCCAGCAGCCGAAAGGACACCAGCACAGATACGCAGTATTTT. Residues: CASSRKDTSTDTQYF.

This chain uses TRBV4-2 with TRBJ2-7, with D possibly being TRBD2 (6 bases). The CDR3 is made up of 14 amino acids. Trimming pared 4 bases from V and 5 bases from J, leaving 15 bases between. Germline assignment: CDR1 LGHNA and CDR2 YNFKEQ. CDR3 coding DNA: TGTGCCAGCAGCCTTCTTTTAGCGGACCACGAGCAGTACTTC. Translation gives CASSLLLADHEQYF.

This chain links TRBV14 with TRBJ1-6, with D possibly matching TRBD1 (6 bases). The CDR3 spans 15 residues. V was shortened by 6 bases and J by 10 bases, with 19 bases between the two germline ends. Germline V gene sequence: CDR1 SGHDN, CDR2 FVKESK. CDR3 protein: CASSEGAGVVSPLHF. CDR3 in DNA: TGTGCCAGCAGTGAAGGGGCAGGGGTGGTCTCACCCCTCCACTTT.

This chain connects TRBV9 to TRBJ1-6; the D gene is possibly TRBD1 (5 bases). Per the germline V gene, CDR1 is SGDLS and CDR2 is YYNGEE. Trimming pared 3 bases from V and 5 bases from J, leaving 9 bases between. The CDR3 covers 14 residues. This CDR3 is CASSGGQDNSPLHF. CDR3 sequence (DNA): TGTGCCAGCAGCGGCGGACAAGATAATTCACCCCTCCACTTT.

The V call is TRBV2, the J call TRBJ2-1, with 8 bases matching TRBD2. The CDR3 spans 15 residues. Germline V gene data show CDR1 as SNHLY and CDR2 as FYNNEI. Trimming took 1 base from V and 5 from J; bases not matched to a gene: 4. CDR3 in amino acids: CASSEVLAAHNEQFF. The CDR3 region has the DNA TGTGCCAGCAGTGAAGTACTAGCGGCCCACAATGAGCAGTTCTTC.

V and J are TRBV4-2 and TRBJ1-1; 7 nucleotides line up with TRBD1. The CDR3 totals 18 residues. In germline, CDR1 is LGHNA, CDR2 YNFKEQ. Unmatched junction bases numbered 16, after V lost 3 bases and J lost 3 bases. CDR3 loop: CASSHRTGAIREDTEAFF. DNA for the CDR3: TGTGCCAGCAGCCATAGGACAGGAGCAATCCGTGAAGACACTGAAGCTTTCTTT.

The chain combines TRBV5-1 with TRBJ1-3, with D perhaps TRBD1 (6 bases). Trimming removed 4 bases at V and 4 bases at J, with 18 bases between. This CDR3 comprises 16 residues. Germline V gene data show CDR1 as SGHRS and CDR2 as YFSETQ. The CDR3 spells CASSPPGGGLGNTIYF. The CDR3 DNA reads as TGCGCCAGCAGCCCCCCGGGAGGGGGTCTAGGAAACACCATATATTTT.

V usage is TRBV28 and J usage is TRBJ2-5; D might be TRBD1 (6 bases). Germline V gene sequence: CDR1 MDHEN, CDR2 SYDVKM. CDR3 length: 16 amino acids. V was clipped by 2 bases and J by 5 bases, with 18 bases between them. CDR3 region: CASSLNYGQLEETQYF. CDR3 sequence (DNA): TGTGCCAGCAGTTTAAATTATGGACAGCTCGAGGAGACCCAGTACTTC. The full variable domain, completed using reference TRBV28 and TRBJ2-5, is DVKVTQSSRYLVKRTGEKVFLECVQDMDHENMFWYRQDPGLGLRLIYFSYDVKMKEKGDIPEGYSVSREKKERFSLILESASTNQTSMYLCASSLNYGQLEETQYFGPGTRLLVL.

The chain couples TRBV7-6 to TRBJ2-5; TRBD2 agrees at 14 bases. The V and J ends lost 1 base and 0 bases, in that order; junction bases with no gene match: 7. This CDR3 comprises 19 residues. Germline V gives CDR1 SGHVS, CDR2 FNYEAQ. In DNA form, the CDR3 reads TGTGCCAGCAGCTTAGGGGGGACTAGCGGGGGAAGGTACCAAGAGACCCAGTACTTC. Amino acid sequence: CASSLGGTSGGRYQETQYF.

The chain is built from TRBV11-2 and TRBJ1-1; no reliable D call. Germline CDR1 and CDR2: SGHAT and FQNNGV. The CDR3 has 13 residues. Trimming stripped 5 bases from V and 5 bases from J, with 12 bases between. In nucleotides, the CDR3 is TGTGCCAGCAGCCCCGAGCGGAGGACTGAAGCTTTCTTT. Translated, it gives CASSPERRTEAFF.

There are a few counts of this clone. CDR3 in amino acids: CASSASVTGELFF. As DNA, the CDR3 is TGTGCCAGCAGCGCCTCGGTAACCGGGGAGCTGTTTTTT. J is TRBJ2-2 and V is TRBV6-4, with D unresolved. The CDR3 sequence is 13 residues long. Trimming shortened V by 6 bases and J by 5 bases, and 10 bases separated the two germline ends. Per germline, CDR1 MRHNA and CDR2 SNTAGT.

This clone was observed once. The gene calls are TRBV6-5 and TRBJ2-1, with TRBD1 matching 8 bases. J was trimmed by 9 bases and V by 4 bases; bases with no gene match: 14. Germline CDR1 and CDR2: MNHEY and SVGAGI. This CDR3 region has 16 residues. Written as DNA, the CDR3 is TGTGCCAGCAGTTTGGCGGCGGACAGGGTCGTAGGTGAGCAGTTCTTC. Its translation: CASSLAADRVVGEQFF.

CDR3 protein: CASSQYNSGGEAFF. Here the CDR3 DNA reads TGTGCCAGCAGCCAATACAATAGCGGGGGAGAAGCTTTCTTT. This sequence joins TRBV16 and TRBJ1-1, with a weak D call TRBD1 (5 bases). Trimming removed 1 base at V and 8 bases at J, with 14 bases between. The germline V gene encodes CDR1 KGHSY and CDR2 FQNENV. This CDR3 has 14 residues.

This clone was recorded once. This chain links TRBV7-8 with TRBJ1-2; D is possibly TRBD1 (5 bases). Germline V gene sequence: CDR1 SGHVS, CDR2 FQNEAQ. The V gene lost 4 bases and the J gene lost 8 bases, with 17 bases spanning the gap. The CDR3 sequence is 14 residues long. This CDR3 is CASSYPGRGVGYTF. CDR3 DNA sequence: TGTGCCAGCAGCTATCCGGGGAGGGGCGTGGGCTACACCTTC.

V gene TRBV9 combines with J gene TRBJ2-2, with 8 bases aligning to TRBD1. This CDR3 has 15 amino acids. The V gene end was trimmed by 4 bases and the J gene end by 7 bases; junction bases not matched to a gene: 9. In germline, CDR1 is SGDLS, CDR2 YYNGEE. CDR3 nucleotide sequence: TGTGCCAGCAGCCCGCGGACAGGGAAGGTCGGGGAGCTGTTTTTT. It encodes CASSPRTGKVGELFF. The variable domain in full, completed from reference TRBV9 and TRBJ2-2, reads DSGVTQTPKHLITATGQRVTLRCSPRSGDLSVYWYQQSLDQGLQFLIQYYNGEERAKGNILERFSAQQFPDLHSELNLSSLELGDSALYFCASSPRTGKVGELFFGEGSRLTVL.

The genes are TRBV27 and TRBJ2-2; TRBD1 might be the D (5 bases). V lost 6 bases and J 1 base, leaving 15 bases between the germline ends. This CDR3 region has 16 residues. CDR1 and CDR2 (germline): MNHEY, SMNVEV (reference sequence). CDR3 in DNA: TGTGCCAGCAGCCCCAAGGGGTGGAAGAACACCGGGGAGCTGTTTTTT. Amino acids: CASSPKGWKNTGELFF.

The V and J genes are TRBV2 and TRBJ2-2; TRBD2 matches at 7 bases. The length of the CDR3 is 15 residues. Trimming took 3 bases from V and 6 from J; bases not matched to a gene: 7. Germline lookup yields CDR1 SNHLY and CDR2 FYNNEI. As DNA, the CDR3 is TGTGCCAGCAGTGAGGGACTACTGACTCCCGGGGAGCTGTTTTTT. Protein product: CASSEGLLTPGELFF. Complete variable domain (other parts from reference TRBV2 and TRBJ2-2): EPEVTQTPSHQVTQMGQEVILRCVPISNHLYFYWYRQILGQKVEFLVSFYNNEISEKSEIFDDQFSVERPDGSNFTLKIRSTKLEDSAMYFCASSEGLLTPGELFFGEGSRLTVL.